Below are 27 T cell receptor beta chains sequenced from a single sample in a study of shared clonotypes between healthy human individuals. Profiled with immunoSEQ multiplex PCR; TCRdb holds only in-frame clones, not every one. The sample contains approximately 500,000 clones, approximately 82% of which appear only once. Sequencing was done on a sample of PBMCs. The source is a woman aged 40 to 50 in good health. Some clones in this sample may be carry-over from other donors' samples.

V gene TRBV4-3 combines with J gene TRBJ2-2; possibly TRBD2 for D (5 bases). Germline-derived CDR1 and CDR2 are LGHNA and YSLEER. This CDR3 comprises 14 residues. V lost 2 bases, J lost 6 bases, and 10 bases lay in between. The CDR3 coding sequence is TGCGCCAGCAGCCAACTAGCTGCCTCCGGGGAGCTGTTTTTT. It codes for CASSQLAASGELFF.

The rearrangement uses TRBV28 and TRBJ1-4; D remains ambiguous. V gave up 4 bases and J gave up 3 bases, with 12 bases separating them. CDR3 length equals 15 residues. Germline V CDR1 and CDR2: MDHEN, SYDVKM. CDR3 bases: TGTGCCAGCAGTTACCACAGAGGGTCTAATGAAAAACTGTTTTTT. This codes for CASSYHRGSNEKLFF.

The chain combines TRBV28 with TRBJ2-7, with unresolved D. Germline values: CDR1 MDHEN, CDR2 SYDVKM. Trimming cost V 4 bases and J 7 bases, with 14 bases left between them. The CDR3 is made up of 13 amino acids. CDR3 in amino acids: CASSSPVLFEQYF. CDR3 coding DNA: TGTGCCAGCAGTTCCCCCGTCCTTTTTGAGCAGTACTTC. Combining the CDR3 with reference TRBV28 and TRBJ2-7 gives the whole variable domain DVKVTQSSRYLVKRTGEKVFLECVQDMDHENMFWYRQDPGLGLRLIYFSYDVKMKEKGDIPEGYSVSREKKERFSLILESASTNQTSMYLCASSSPVLFEQYFGPGTRLTVT.

The chain recombines TRBV4-2 with TRBJ2-6; weak D call: TRBD1 (6 bases). Germline CDR1 reads LGHNA; CDR2 reads YNFKEQ. The CDR3 has 16 amino acids. The V and J ends lost 3 bases and 2 bases respectively, with 11 bases between them. The CDR3: CASSQATGTGANVLTF. Here the CDR3 DNA reads TGTGCCAGCAGCCAGGCCACAGGGACTGGGGCCAACGTCCTGACTTTC.

The CDR3 region has the DNA TGTGCCACCAGCAGAGCATCGGGTATGGTGGATCAGCCCCAGCATTTT. Its protein is CATSRASGMVDQPQHF. V is TRBV15 and J is TRBJ1-5; D remains unclear. The CDR3 covers 16 residues. The germline gives CDR1 LNHNV, CDR2 YYDKDF (reference sequence). V lost 1 base to trimming and J lost 5 bases, with 15 bases between them.

The CDR3 protein is CASSVRPGQGAQETQYF. CDR3 nucleotide sequence: TGTGCCAGCAGCGTGAGACCGGGACAGGGAGCCCAAGAGACCCAGTACTTC. The chain couples TRBV9 to TRBJ2-5; 9 bases are a match to TRBD1. CDR3 size: 17 residues. V was pared by 2 bases and J by 1 base, with 9 bases of the junction left unmatched. The germline V gene has CDR1 SGDLS and CDR2 YYNGEE.

The gene calls are TRBV5-1 and TRBJ2-3; D unclear. V lost 5 bases and J 0 bases, leaving 10 bases between the germline ends. The CDR3 runs 14 residues. Germline CDR1 and CDR2: SGHRS and YFSETQ. The CDR3 here is CASRESASTDTQYF. Here the CDR3 DNA reads TGCGCCAGCAGGGAATCGGCTAGCACAGATACGCAGTATTTT.

The J gene is TRBJ1-1, the V gene TRBV2, with 9 nucleotides matching TRBD1. J was trimmed by 0 bases and V by 6 bases; bases with no gene match: 5. CDR1 is SNHLY, CDR2 FYNNEI, per germline. The CDR3 consists of 15 residues. The chain's CDR3 is CASSWDRDMNTEAFF. The CDR3 DNA reads as TGTGCCAGCAGCTGGGACAGGGACATGAACACTGAAGCTTTCTTT.

This clone was recorded a few times. The chain is built from TRBV5-1 and TRBJ1-4; D is unclear. The ends were cut back, 3 bases at V and 6 bases at J, with 12 bases in the middle. The CDR3 sequence is 14 residues long. From germline, CDR1 is SGHRS and CDR2 YFSETQ. The CDR3 sequence is CASSSPGQDEKLFF. The DNA for the CDR3 is TGCGCCAGCAGCTCCCCGGGTCAGGATGAAAAACTGTTTTTT. Complete variable domain (other parts from reference TRBV5-1 and TRBJ1-4): KAGVTQTPRYLIKTRGQQVTLSCSPISGHRSVSWYQQTPGQGLQFLFEYFSETQRNKGNFPGRFSGRQFSNSRSEMNVSTLELGDSALYLCASSSPGQDEKLFFGSGTQLSVL.

J is TRBJ2-2 and V is TRBV7-3, with unresolved D. The germline CDR1 and CDR2 sequences are SGHTA and FQGTGA. Trimming took off 3 bases at V and 6 bases at J, with 5 bases between the two ends. The CDR3 consists of 12 residues. CDR3 sequence: CASSFPPGELFF. Here the CDR3 DNA reads TGTGCCAGCAGCTTCCCCCCCGGGGAGCTGTTTTTT.

J is TRBJ1-2 and V is TRBV4-1; perhaps TRBD1 as D (6 bases). The V gene lost 3 bases and the J gene lost 3 bases, with 17 bases spanning the gap. Germline V gene lookup returns CDR1 MGHRA and CDR2 YSYEKL. The CDR3 totals 16 residues. CDR3 in amino acids: CASSQPGQKLDYGYTF. CDR3 DNA sequence: TGCGCCAGCAGCCAGCCGGGACAAAAGCTGGACTATGGCTACACCTTC.

The rearrangement joins TRBV18 to TRBJ2-7, with a weak D call TRBD2 (6 bases). V lost 2 bases, J lost 6 bases, and 17 bases lay in between. This CDR3 is 15 amino acids long. Germline V gene sequence: CDR1 KGHSH, CDR2 LQKENI. DNA for the CDR3: TGTGCCAGCTCACCATCAGCGGGTACGCTCGGCGAGCAGTACTTC. It translates to CASSPSAGTLGEQYF.

This sequence joins TRBV11-2 and TRBJ1-6, with D possibly being TRBD1 (6 bases). The germline V gene has CDR1 SGHAT and CDR2 FQNNGV. This CDR3 is built from 12 residues. V was clipped by 6 bases and J by 13 bases, with 13 bases between them. In DNA form, the CDR3 reads TGTGCCAGCAGATCGCTAGGGGGTCCCCTCCACTTT. Translation: CASRSLGGPLHF.

The chain employs TRBV5-1 and TRBJ2-3; 14 bases match TRBD2. This CDR3 is built from 17 residues. Germline V lookup: CDR1 SGHRS, CDR2 YFSETQ. Trimming at V came to 0 bases and at J to 1 base, leaving 1 base not matched to a gene. This CDR3 reads CASSLGGLAGGTDTQYF. The CDR3, as DNA: TGCGCCAGCAGCTTGGGGGGACTAGCGGGAGGCACAGATACGCAGTATTTT.

J is TRBJ1-2 and V is TRBV29-1, with D perhaps matching TRBD1 (6 bases). Germline V gives CDR1 SQVTM, CDR2 ANQGSEA. With 5 bases removed from V and 4 bases from J, the gap between germline ends came to 11 bases. CDR3 length equals 12 residues. CDR3 amino acids: CSVRDIFYGYTF. In DNA, the CDR3 is TGCAGCGTTCGGGACATATTCTATGGCTACACCTTC. Filled out from reference TRBV29-1 and TRBJ1-2, the complete variable domain reads SAVISQKPSRDICQRGTSLTIQCQVDSQVTMMFWYRQQPGQSLTLIATANQGSEATYESGFVIDKFPISRPNLTFSTLTVSNMSPEDSSIYLCSVRDIFYGYTFGSGTRLTVV.

The CDR3 spells CATSRDLGPYEQYF. CDR3 DNA sequence: TGTGCCACCAGCAGAGACCTGGGGCCCTACGAGCAGTACTTC. The chain couples TRBV15 to TRBJ2-7; D perhaps matches TRBD1 (5 bases). The V end lost 0 bases, the J end lost 2 bases, and 8 bases lay between the germline ends. The CDR3 consists of 14 residues. Germline CDR1 is LNHNV and CDR2 is YYDKDF (reference sequence).

This chain connects TRBV9 to TRBJ1-1, with 8 bases fitting TRBD1. J was trimmed by 1 base and V by 0 bases; bases with no gene match: 26. CDR3 length: 23 amino acids. Germline CDR1 and CDR2: SGDLS and YYNGEE. The CDR3, as DNA: TGTGCCAGCAGCGTAGCTACGAGTGGACCCTGGGACGGGACAGGCGGGGGGAACACTGAAGCTTTCTTT. Its translation is CASSVATSGPWDGTGGGNTEAFF. Full variable domain (outside the CDR3, taken from reference TRBV9 and TRBJ1-1): DSGVTQTPKHLITATGQRVTLRCSPRSGDLSVYWYQQSLDQGLQFLIQYYNGEERAKGNILERFSAQQFPDLHSELNLSSLELGDSALYFCASSVATSGPWDGTGGGNTEAFFGQGTRLTVV.

The DNA of the CDR3 is TGTGCCAGCAGCTTGGAACTAGTGGGCACAGATACGCAGTATTTT. Translated, it gives CASSLELVGTDTQYF. V and J are TRBV5-6 and TRBJ2-3; a weak D match, TRBD2 (5 bases). V lost 0 bases and J lost 1, with 9 bases in between. Germline CDR1 SGHDT, CDR2 YYEEEE. The CDR3 is made up of 15 amino acids.

With regard to this clone: The sample contains more than one DNA sequence encoding this CDR3. This rearrangement joins TRBV6-4 to TRBJ1-1; D not certain. The CDR3 totals 13 residues. The V and J ends lost 5 bases and 1 base respectively, with 8 bases between them. CDR1 and CDR2 from the germline V gene are MRHNA and SNTAGT. In nucleotides, the CDR3 is TGTGCCAGCAGTCGAACAGAGAACACTGAAGCTTTCTTT. Translating gives CASSRTENTEAFF.

There are a few counts of this clone. The J gene is TRBJ1-5, the V gene TRBV29-1; no clear D. The germline V gene encodes CDR1 SQVTM and CDR2 ANQGSEA. Deletions cut 3 bases from V and 6 bases from J, with 12 bases between. The CDR3 sequence is 13 residues long. CDR3 DNA: TGCAGCGTTGAGGAGACATTGGGTCAGCCCCAGCATTTT. Protein: CSVEETLGQPQHF.

This clone has only a few counts. The chain recombines TRBV28 with TRBJ1-1; D not resolved. The V end lost 7 bases, the J end lost 4 bases, and 16 bases lay between the germline ends. Germline V gene lookup returns CDR1 MDHEN and CDR2 SYDVKM. CDR3 size: 14 residues. The CDR3 sequence: CASNRRRVGTEAFF. The CDR3 DNA reads TGTGCCAGCAATCGGCGGAGGGTTGGCACTGAAGCTTTCTTT.

This chain links TRBV30 with TRBJ2-5; 8 bases align to TRBD1. TRBJ2-7 explains the end of the DNA better; the J call may be wrong. The CDR3 totals 14 residues. The germline gives CDR1 GTSNPN, CDR2 SVGIG (reference sequence). The CDR3 nucleotides are TGTGCCTGGGAACAGGGGGGACCCACCTACGAGCAGTACTTC. Its translation: CAWEQGGPTYEQYF.

The chain is built from TRBV7-6 and TRBJ2-1; 9 nucleotides match TRBD2. Germline V gene sequence: CDR1 SGHVS, CDR2 FNYEAQ. V was clipped by 0 bases and J by 7 bases; unmatched bases: 7. This CDR3 region has 16 residues. The CDR3 DNA reads TGTGCCAGCAGCTTAGCAGTAGCGGGAGCTCGGAATGAGCAGTTCTTC. It specifies CASSLAVAGARNEQFF.

The rearrangement uses TRBV5-1 and TRBJ1-4; D might be TRBD1 (5 bases). The CDR3 has 13 residues. With 1 base removed from V and 4 bases from J, the gap between germline ends came to 5 bases. Germline CDR1 and CDR2: SGHRS and YFSETQ. DNA for the CDR3: TGCGCCAGCAGCTTGCAGGGTAATGAAAAACTGTTTTTT. It encodes CASSLQGNEKLFF.

CDR3 residues: CASSLGTTNTGELFF. DNA of the CDR3: TGCGCCAGCAGCCTCGGGACTACGAACACCGGGGAGCTGTTTTTT. The rearrangement links TRBV5-1 to TRBJ2-2, with TRBD2 matching over 7 bases. This CDR3 region has 15 residues. Germline loops: CDR1 SGHRS, CDR2 YFSETQ. The V segment lost 4 bases and the J segment 0 bases; nucleotides outside the gene matches: 3.

This sequence joins TRBV19 and TRBJ2-6; D possibly corresponds to TRBD1 (5 bases). V shed 7 bases and J shed 4 bases, with 17 bases lying between them. The CDR3 is 16 residues long. Per the germline V gene, CDR1 is LNHDA and CDR2 is SQIVND (reference sequence). CDR3: CASTPQGVGGANVLTF. CDR3 nucleotide sequence: TGTGCCAGTACCCCACAAGGGGTAGGGGGGGCCAACGTCCTGACTTTC.

This clone was detected many times. This sequence joins TRBV5-4 and TRBJ2-2, with D uncertain. V was trimmed by 0 bases and J by 3 bases, leaving 3 bases between them. The CDR3 is 13 amino acids. Germline V gives CDR1 SGHNT, CDR2 YYREEE (reference sequence). CDR3 sequence reads: CASSLVHTGELFF. The CDR3 DNA sequence: TGTGCCAGCAGCTTGGTACACACCGGGGAGCTGTTTTTT.